Below are 20 T cell receptor beta chains sequenced from a single sample in a study of cytomegalovirus exposure and HLA in healthy donors. The PCR employed 60 Vbeta primers together with 13 Jbeta primers. This table comes from immunoSEQ multiplex PCR, and its TCRdb copy is limited to in-frame clones, with some not included. Recorded for this sample: 150,000 to 200,000 clones. Sequenced material: PBMCs. The receptors come from a woman younger than 30 in good health and CMV-seropositive.

CDR3 amino acids: CASSSATGGFRVGELFF. The CDR3 region has the DNA TGTGCCAGCAGCAGTGCGACAGGGGGCTTCCGCGTCGGGGAGCTGTTTTTT. V is TRBV7-9 and J is TRBJ2-2, with 10 bases that match TRBD1. CDR3 length: 17 residues. Germline values: CDR1 SEHNR, CDR2 FQNEAQ (reference sequence). Trimming removed 5 bases from V and 7 bases from J; junction bases left unmatched: 13.

The chain combines TRBV18 with TRBJ2-7; D gene uncertain. Deletions cut 2 bases from V and 5 bases from J, with 10 bases between. This CDR3 is 13 amino acids long. CDR1 and CDR2 (germline): KGHSH, LQKENI. CDR3 DNA sequence: TGTGCCAGCTCACCAGGGCTTTTGGACGAGCAGTACTTC. It yields the protein CASSPGLLDEQYF.

The rearrangement uses TRBV5-1 and TRBJ2-7, with a tentative D call TRBD2 (7 bases). The germline V gene has CDR1 SGHRS and CDR2 YFSETQ. This CDR3 is built from 17 residues. Deletions cut 0 bases from V and 2 bases from J, with 18 bases between. The CDR3 spells CASSLEERRGGTYEQYF. As DNA, the CDR3 is TGCGCCAGCAGCTTGGAAGAACGGAGGGGGGGAACCTACGAGCAGTACTTC.

The CDR3 nucleotides are TGTGCCAGCAGCGTAGTAGCGGGGGGCTACACAGATACGCAGTATTTT. Translated, it gives CASSVVAGGYTDTQYF. The rearrangement uses TRBV9 and TRBJ2-3, with 10 bases fitting TRBD2. CDR1 is SGDLS, CDR2 YYNGEE, per germline. The CDR3 has 16 amino acids. Trimming at V came to 0 bases and at J to 2 bases, leaving 3 bases not matched to a gene.

This chain joins TRBV7-9 and TRBJ1-1; 7 bases match TRBD1. The CDR3 is 16 amino acids. CDR1 is SEHNR and CDR2 is FQNEAQ in the germline V gene (reference sequence). The junction had 10 bases not matched to a gene; V was cut back by 5 bases and J by 1 base. CDR3 residues: CASSPLYRGTNTEAFF. The CDR3 coding sequence is TGTGCCAGCAGCCCATTATACAGGGGAACGAACACTGAAGCTTTCTTT.

The chain is built from TRBV7-9 and TRBJ1-1, with D possibly matching TRBD1 (5 bases). Germline V gene lookup returns CDR1 SEHNR and CDR2 FQNEAQ (reference sequence). The CDR3 length is 13 residues. Trimming left V 3 bases short and J 5 bases short, with 10 bases between. The CDR3 reads CASSFRTGTEAFF. The CDR3 DNA reads TGTGCCAGCAGCTTCCGTACAGGTACTGAAGCTTTCTTT.

The V call is TRBV10-3, the J call TRBJ2-3; 9 bases fit TRBD2. The CDR3 runs 17 residues. Germline CDR1 and CDR2: ENHRY and SYGVKD. The junction had 11 bases not matched to a gene; V was cut back by 7 bases and J by 0 bases. Here the CDR3 reads CAITQGQREVSTDTQYF. Here the CDR3 DNA reads TGTGCCATCACCCAGGGCCAGCGGGAGGTAAGCACAGATACGCAGTATTTT.

This sequence joins TRBV11-3 and TRBJ1-6; 7 bases are shared with TRBD1. V shed 5 bases, J shed 6 bases, and the junction held 7 bases outside the gene matches. The CDR3 loop spans 15 amino acids. Germline values: CDR1 SGHNT, CDR2 YENEEA. CDR3 loop: CASSREQGSNSPLHF. DNA for the CDR3: TGTGCCAGCAGCCGGGAACAGGGGAGTAATTCACCCCTCCACTTT.

V usage is TRBV10-1 and J usage is TRBJ1-2, with D possibly being TRBD1 (5 bases). In germline, CDR1 is WNHNN, CDR2 SYGVQD (reference sequence). The V end was cut by 8 bases, the J end by 3 bases, with 10 bases between. This CDR3 contains 12 residues. Written as DNA, the CDR3 is TGCGCCAGCCTCTGGGGGGACTATGGCTACACCTTC. This encodes CASLWGDYGYTF.

J is TRBJ2-7 and V is TRBV30; D possibly corresponds to TRBD1 (6 bases). This CDR3 spans 14 amino acids. The V gene lost 3 bases and the J gene lost 4 bases, with 16 bases spanning the gap. From germline, CDR1 is GTSNPN and CDR2 SVGIG (reference sequence). CDR3 in amino acids: CAWRPGHGSYEQYF. As DNA, the CDR3 is TGTGCCTGGAGGCCGGGACACGGTTCGTACGAGCAGTACTTC.

This chain joins TRBV7-9 and TRBJ2-7; 8 bases map to TRBD1. V trimming: 4 bases; J trimming: 1 base; junction bases outside the gene matches: 3. The germline CDR1 and CDR2 sequences are SEHNR and FQNEAQ (reference sequence). The CDR3 extends over 14 amino acids. The CDR3 DNA sequence: TGTGCCAGCAGCTCCGGGACAGGTTCCTACGAGCAGTACTTC. Translated: CASSSGTGSYEQYF. The full variable domain, in which reference TRBV7-9 and TRBJ2-7 provide the parts outside the CDR3, is DTGVSQNPRHKITKRGQNVTFRCDPISEHNRLYWYRQTLGQGPEFLTYFQNEAQLEKSRLLSDRFSAERPKGSFSTLEIQRTEQGDSAMYLCASSSGTGSYEQYFGPGTRLTVT.

This rearrangement joins TRBV5-4 to TRBJ2-7; maybe TRBD2 (5 bases). Trimming shortened V by 0 bases and J by 5 bases, and 12 bases separated the two germline ends. Germline lookup yields CDR1 SGHNT and CDR2 YYREEE (reference sequence). The CDR3 sequence is 14 residues long. The CDR3 nucleotides are TGTGCCAGCAGCTTGGAAGGGAGTTCCAACGAGCAGTACTTC. Protein sequence: CASSLEGSSNEQYF.

V is TRBV18 and J is TRBJ1-5; D gene unclear. Per germline, CDR1 KGHSH and CDR2 LQKENI. V was shortened by 2 bases and J by 2 bases, with 7 bases between the two germline ends. The CDR3 consists of 14 residues. CDR3 protein: CASSPTYRNQPQHF. DNA of the CDR3: TGTGCCAGCTCACCAACATATCGCAATCAGCCCCAGCATTTT.

This chain links TRBV5-8 with TRBJ2-3; TRBD1 matches 8 bases. The CDR3 sequence is 13 residues long. Losses at the gene ends were 4 bases for V and 3 bases for J; bases not matched to a gene: 1. In germline, CDR1 is SGHTS, CDR2 YDEGEE. The CDR3 DNA is TGTGCCAGCAGCCGGACAGGGACAGATACGCAGTATTTT. It is translated as CASSRTGTDTQYF.

V and J are TRBV13 and TRBJ2-3; 11 positions match TRBD2. Trimming at V came to 4 bases and at J to 5 bases, leaving 11 bases not matched to a gene. CDR1 is PRHDT and CDR2 is FYEKMQ in the germline V gene (reference sequence). The CDR3 length is 17 residues. The chain's CDR3 is CASSSTGLAGGIDTQYF. CDR3 bases: TGTGCCAGCAGCTCAACAGGATTAGCGGGGGGGATAGATACGCAGTATTTT.

The V call is TRBV5-4, the J call TRBJ1-1, with no clear D. The CDR3 extends over 16 amino acids. Germline assignment: CDR1 SGHNT and CDR2 YYREEE (reference sequence). V was clipped by 5 bases and J by 1 base, with 18 bases between them. CDR3 DNA: TGTGCCAGCAGTCAAGCGACGGGGAACGGGAACACTGAAGCTTTCTTT. This encodes CASSQATGNGNTEAFF.

This chain connects TRBV25-1 to TRBJ1-5; the match to TRBD1 covers 9 bases. This CDR3 has 16 amino acids. The J segment lost 3 bases and the V segment lost 3 bases, leaving 6 bases of the junction unmatched. Germline loops: CDR1 MGHDK, CDR2 SYGVNS. DNA of the CDR3: TGTGCCAGCAGTGATCCACGGACAGGGGACAATCAGCCCCAGCATTTT. This gives the protein CASSDPRTGDNQPQHF.

The V call is TRBV5-1, the J call TRBJ2-3; 9 nucleotides match TRBD2. The V gene end was trimmed by 4 bases and the J gene end by 0 bases; junction bases not matched to a gene: 9. Germline V CDR1 and CDR2: SGHRS, YFSETQ. This CDR3 has 17 amino acids. CDR3 in DNA: TGCGCCAGCAGCCCCCCCCTAGCGGGAACTAGCACAGATACGCAGTATTTT. It specifies CASSPPLAGTSTDTQYF.

The genes are TRBV5-1 and TRBJ1-2; D is undetermined. The CDR3 consists of 13 residues. Per the germline V gene, CDR1 is SGHRS and CDR2 is YFSETQ. V was clipped by 0 bases and J by 2 bases, with 5 bases between them. CDR3 region: CASSLAGNYGYTF. DNA for the CDR3: TGCGCCAGCAGCTTGGCCGGGAACTATGGCTACACCTTC. Looking up the rest from reference TRBV5-1 and TRBJ1-2 gives the full variable domain: KAGVTQTPRYLIKTRGQQVTLSCSPISGHRSVSWYQQTPGQGLQFLFEYFSETQRNKGNFPGRFSGRQFSNSRSEMNVSTLELGDSALYLCASSLAGNYGYTFGSGTRLTVV.

V gene TRBV9 combines with J gene TRBJ1-2; D call uncertain. The CDR3 totals 14 residues. V dropped 0 bases and J dropped 6 bases, with 12 bases sitting between them. From germline, CDR1 is SGDLS and CDR2 YYNGEE. Here the CDR3 DNA reads TGTGCCAGCAGCGTAGGCAGGCTATGGGATGGCTACACCTTC. Translation: CASSVGRLWDGYTF. Supplemented by reference TRBV9 and TRBJ1-2, the full variable domain reads DSGVTQTPKHLITATGQRVTLRCSPRSGDLSVYWYQQSLDQGLQFLIQYYNGEERAKGNILERFSAQQFPDLHSELNLSSLELGDSALYFCASSVGRLWDGYTFGSGTRLTVV.